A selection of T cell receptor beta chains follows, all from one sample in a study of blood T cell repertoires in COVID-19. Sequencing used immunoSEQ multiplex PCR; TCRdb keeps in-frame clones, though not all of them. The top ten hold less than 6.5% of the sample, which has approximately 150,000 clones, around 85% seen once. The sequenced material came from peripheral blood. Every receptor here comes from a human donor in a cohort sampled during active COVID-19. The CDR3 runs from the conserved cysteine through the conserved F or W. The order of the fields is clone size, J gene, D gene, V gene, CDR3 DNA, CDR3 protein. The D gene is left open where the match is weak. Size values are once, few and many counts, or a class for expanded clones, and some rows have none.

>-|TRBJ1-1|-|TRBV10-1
TGCGCCAGCACTGACCGCCGGGGGGGAGTGACTGAAGCTTTCTTT
CASTDRRGGVTEAFF
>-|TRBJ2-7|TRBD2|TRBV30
TGTGCCTGGACGGGAGGGTGGACTAGCGGGAGCTACGAGCAGTACTTC
CAWTGGWTSGSYEQYF
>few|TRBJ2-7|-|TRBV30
TGTGCCTGGAGTGTCAACCAGGGGTACGAGCAGTACTTC
CAWSVNQGYEQYF
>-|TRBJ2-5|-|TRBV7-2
TGTGCCAGCAGCTTTAGACTAAAAGAGACCCAGTACTTC
CASSFRLKETQYF
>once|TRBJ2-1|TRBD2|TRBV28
TGTGCCAGCAGTCAAGGACTAGCGGGAATCAATGAGCAGTTCTTC
CASSQGLAGINEQFF
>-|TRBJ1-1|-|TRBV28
TGTGCCAGCAGTTTAACATTTATGAACACTGAAGCTTTCTTT
CASSLTFMNTEAFF
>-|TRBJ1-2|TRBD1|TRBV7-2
TGTGCCAGCAGCTTGGACGACAGGGACTATGGCTACACCTTC
CASSLDDRDYGYTF
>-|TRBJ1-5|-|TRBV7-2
TGTGCCAGCAGCTTAGACTTGGCCGCGGGTGGCAATCAGCCCCAGCATTTT
CASSLDLAAGGNQPQHF
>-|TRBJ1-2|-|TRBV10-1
TGCGCCAGCAGGAGGTCCCAGAGACCTAACTATGGCTACACCTTC
CASRRSQRPNYGYTF
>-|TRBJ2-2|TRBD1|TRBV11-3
TGTGCCAGCAGCTTAGGCCAGGGGGCATTTACCGGGGAGCTGTTTTTT
CASSLGQGAFTGELFF
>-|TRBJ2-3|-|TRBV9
TGTGCCAGCAGCGTGGGAGGGGGGAACACAGATACGCAGTATTTT
CASSVGGGNTDTQYF
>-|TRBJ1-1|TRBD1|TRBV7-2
TGTGCCAGCAGCTTAGCGAGTTTTCACGGCAGGGGGGCGAACACTGAAGCTTTCTTT
CASSLASFHGRGANTEAFF
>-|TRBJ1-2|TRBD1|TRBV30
TGTGCCTGGAGTGTGTTTGGGACAGTCTATGGCTACACCTTC
CAWSVFGTVYGYTF
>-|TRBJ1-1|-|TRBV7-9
TGTGCCAGCAGCTCCTTGGGGGCGAAGAACACTGAAGCTTTCTTT
CASSSLGAKNTEAFF
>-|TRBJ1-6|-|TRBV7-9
TGTGCCAGCAGCTTAGAATCGGGTAATTCACCCCTCCACTTT
CASSLESGNSPLHF
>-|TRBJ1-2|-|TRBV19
TGTGCCAGTAGTTCCGGGGGAACGCGTGGCTACACCTTC
CASSSGGTRGYTF
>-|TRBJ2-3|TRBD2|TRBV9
TGTGCCAGCAGCGCGGGGACTAGCGGGAGTATGGAGTATTTT
CASSAGTSGSMEYF
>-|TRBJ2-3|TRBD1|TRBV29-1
TGCAGCGTCTACGGGACAGGGGATTGGGGCGTCGACACAGATACGCAGTATTTT
CSVYGTGDWGVDTDTQYF
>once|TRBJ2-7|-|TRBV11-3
TGTGCCAGCAGCGGGCGGGACAGTCCCTCCTACGAGCAGTACTTC
CASSGRDSPSYEQYF
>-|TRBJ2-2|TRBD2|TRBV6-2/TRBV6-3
TGTGCCAGCAGTTTCCCTATAGCGGGAAGACTGAACACCGGGGAGCTGTTTTTT
CASSFPIAGRLNTGELFF
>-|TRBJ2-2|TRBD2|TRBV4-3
TGCGCCAGCAGCCTAGGACTAGCGGGGAACACCGGGGAGCTGTTTTTT
CASSLGLAGNTGELFF
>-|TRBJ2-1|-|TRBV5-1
TGCGCCAGCAGCTTGGTCGCTATGAGGTCATACAATGAGCAGTTCTTC
CASSLVAMRSYNEQFF
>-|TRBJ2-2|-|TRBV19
TGTGCCAGTACCCAAAAGGGAGTGAACACCGGGGAGCTGTTTTTT
CASTQKGVNTGELFF
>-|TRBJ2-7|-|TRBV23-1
TGCGCCAGCCTATCCCCCTTCTACGAGCAGTACTTC
CASLSPFYEQYF
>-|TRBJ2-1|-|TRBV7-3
TGTGCCAGCAGCTCCGCCTTGAGCGCCTCCTACAATGAGCAGTTCTTC
CASSSALSASYNEQFF
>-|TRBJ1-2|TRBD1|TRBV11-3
TGTGCCAGCAGCTTAGGGGGGACCGTGGACAGGGGTTACACCTTC
CASSLGGTVDRGYTF
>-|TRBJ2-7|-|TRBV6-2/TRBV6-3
TGTGCCAGCAGTGATGTACTCGGGATCCTCTCCTACGAGCAGTACTTC
CASSDVLGILSYEQYF
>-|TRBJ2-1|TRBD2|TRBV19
TGTGCCAGTAGTACTTCAGCGGGGGGATACAATGAGCAGTTCTTC
CASSTSAGGYNEQFF
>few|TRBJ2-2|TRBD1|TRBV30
TGTGCCTGGACTAACCCGGGACAGGGCGTTACCGGGGAGCTGTTTTTT
CAWTNPGQGVTGELFF
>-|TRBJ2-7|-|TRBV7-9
TGTGCCAGCAGCTTAGCGGAGCGGCCCTCCTACGAGCAGTACTTC
CASSLAERPSYEQYF